This paragraph reports one T cell receptor beta chain. No cognate antigen has been identified for it. No base-level quality is on record; no much larger clone is a single base apart. CDR1 MDHEN and CDR2 SYDVKM were looked up in the germline V gene. The CDR3 starts with the cysteine, ends with the phenylalanine, and has 16 residues. Just CDR3 DNA is preserved here, 48 bases in frame from base 1. Unmatched junction bases come to 10, with V trimmed by 4 bases and J by 5 bases. These data originate in a study of OX40 agonist ivuxolimab in advanced cancers. General notes on the study: Ivuxolimab, which targeted the costimulatory receptor OX40 (CD134), was an agonistic, fully human IgG2 monoclonal antibody. In the dose-escalation cohort, 65% to 85% of patients were male, and the mean age was approximately 60 years with a range of roughly 20 to 85. Of the approximately 50 dose-escalation patients, hepatocellular carcinoma was present in about 20, melanoma in around 15, renal cell carcinoma in 9 and head and neck cancer in 9. Partial responses occurred in three dose-escalation patients: two with cutaneous melanoma and one with hepatocellular carcinoma. Prior anti-PD-1, anti-PD-L1 or anti-CTLA-4 therapy was permitted, and about two fifths of dose-escalation patients had received checkpoint inhibitors. Peripheral TCRbeta sequencing aimed to test whether ivuxolimab altered TCR sequence diversity and caused clonal T-cell expansion. Intravenous ivuxolimab was administered to patients every 2 weeks at six dose levels: 0.01, 0.1, 0.3, 1.5, 3 and 10 mg/kg. The monotherapy dose-escalation portion (N ≈ 50 patients) of the phase I ivuxolimab trial is reported in the paper. The paper's findings and limits, for the study overall: Low levels of normalized T-cell clonal expansion were also seen in some patients who did not respond. After ivuxolimab, CD8+ T cells had more expanded clones than CD4+ T cells on average. At doses of 0.1 to 3.0 mg/kg, clonal expansion of both CD4+ and CD8+ blood T cells was observed from baseline to week 6. The antigen specificity of the clonally expanded peripheral T cells was not determined. In the 0.1-3.0 mg/kg groups, partial responders were among the patients with the lowest normalized peripheral clonal expansion, particularly in CD8+ T cells.

Patients with a history of autoimmune disease or receiving systemic immunosuppression were excluded from the trial. In every dose cohort, peripheral blood was drawn for TCR sequencing at baseline, cycle 4 day 1, and cycle 7 day 1. Samples were obtained from an open-label, multicenter, first-in-human phase I dose-escalation trial of ivuxolimab. Adults with locally advanced or metastatic head and neck squamous cell, hepatocellular, melanoma or renal cell carcinoma were enrolled in the trial. Before TCR sequencing, CD4+ T cells and CD8+ T cells from peripheral blood were sorted into separate populations. To sequence the TCRbeta CDR3 region, genomic DNA was isolated from the sorted cells. The immunoSEQ Assay was used to sequence the TCRbeta CDR3 regions. Imported from immuneACCESS, the table was reduced by TCRdb to in-frame sequences with V and J called. These copies leave out some clones; in studies compared against another copy, an unresolved V gene accounts for under half, and the cause of the remainder is not known. This sample is represented by over 75,000 clones; 92% of them were singletons. Clones ranked in the top ten supply around 1.1% of the sample.

The V and J segments used are TRBV28 and TRBJ2-5; a stretch of 10 junction bases matches TRBD1. The sample in question was CD4+ or CD8+ T cells sorted from blood, obtained in a trial of the OX40 agonist ivuxolimab. This receptor was identified in an adult with an advanced solid tumor such as melanoma, head and neck, liver or kidney cancer. The CDR3 region: CASSSQTGGLMETQYF. The DNA is TGTGCCAGCAGTTCTCAGACAGGGGGCTTGATGGAGACCCAGTACTTC.